This T cell receptor (beta chain) was recorded in a study of spatial heterogeneity in lung cancer. At the level of the study: Mean representation of each unique TCR and UMI combination in the raw reads exceeded 9.5 occurrences.

Every individual TCR cDNA molecule carried its own unique molecular identifier, which allowed correction of PCR and sequencing errors. A single record per CDR3 protein comes from TCRdb applying MiXCR to the 5' RACE reads. Of tens of thousands of distinct CDR3 sequences in the sample, less than 9.5% were seen once. V lost 0 bases and J 4 bases, leaving 3 bases between the germline ends. The CDR3 spans 12 residues. CDR1 is SGHRS, CDR2 YFSETQ, per germline. This clonotype has a count of ten or more. Sample time point: sample taken at primary tumor resection. There were 72 donors, all of them untreated patients with early-stage non-small cell lung cancer. The sequenced material consisted of unsorted whole RNA from tumor, nontumor lung or frozen PBMC.

The J gene is TRBJ2-3, the V gene TRBV5-1; D ambiguous. The clonotype originates from a female donor with early-stage non-small cell lung cancer. The sample here was PBMCs, taken at surgery. CDR3 region: CASSLVADTQYF. In DNA, the CDR3 is TGCGCCAGCAGCTTGGTTGCAGATACGCAGTATTTT.